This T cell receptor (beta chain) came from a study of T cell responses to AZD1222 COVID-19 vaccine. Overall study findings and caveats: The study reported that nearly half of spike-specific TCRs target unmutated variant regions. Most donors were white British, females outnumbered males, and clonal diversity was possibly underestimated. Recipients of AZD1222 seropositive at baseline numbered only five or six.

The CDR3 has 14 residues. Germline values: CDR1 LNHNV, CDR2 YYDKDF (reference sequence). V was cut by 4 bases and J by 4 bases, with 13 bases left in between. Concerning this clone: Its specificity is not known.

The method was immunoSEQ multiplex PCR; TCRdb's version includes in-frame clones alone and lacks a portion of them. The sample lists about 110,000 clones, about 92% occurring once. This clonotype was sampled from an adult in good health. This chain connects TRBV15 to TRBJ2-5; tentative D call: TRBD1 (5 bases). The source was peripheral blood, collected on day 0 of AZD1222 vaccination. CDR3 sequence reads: CATSKGSGIETQYF. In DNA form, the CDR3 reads TGTGCCACCAGCAAGGGCTCAGGGATAGAGACCCAGTACTTC. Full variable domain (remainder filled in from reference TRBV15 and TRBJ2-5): DAMVIQNPRYQVTQFGKPVTLSCSQTLNHNVMYWYQQKSSQAPKLLFHYYDKDFNNEADTPDNFQSRRPNTSFCFLDIRSPGLGDTAMYLCATSKGSGIETQYFGPGTRLLVL.